This T cell receptor beta chain originates from a study of cytomegalovirus exposure and HLA in healthy donors. In the study overall: Among around 170 million T cells, an earlier analysis found around 100 million unique TCR beta sequences.

Germline values: CDR1 SGDLS, CDR2 YYNGEE. CDR3 length: 15 residues. V trimming: 4 bases; J trimming: 5 bases; junction bases outside the gene matches: 6. Primers included in the PCR were 60 Vbeta and 13 Jbeta primers. Authors' analysis steps: Later analysis identified around 85 million unique TCR beta chains, roughly 11 million shared. Produced via immunoSEQ multiplex PCR; TCRdb's table is partial and in-frame only. V and J calls and clone size follow that table, whereas D and trimming were derived from the DNA. Of about 94,000 clones listed, around 74% were seen once; the top ten hold about 7%. The rearrangement joins TRBV9 to TRBJ1-5, with TRBD1 matching 10 bases. Sequencing was carried out using PBMCs. The sequence derives from a middle-aged man in good health and CMV-seropositive. Here the CDR3 reads CASSPGQGGYQPQHF. The CDR3 nucleotides read TGTGCCAGCAGCCCCGGACAGGGGGGATATCAGCCCCAGCATTTT.